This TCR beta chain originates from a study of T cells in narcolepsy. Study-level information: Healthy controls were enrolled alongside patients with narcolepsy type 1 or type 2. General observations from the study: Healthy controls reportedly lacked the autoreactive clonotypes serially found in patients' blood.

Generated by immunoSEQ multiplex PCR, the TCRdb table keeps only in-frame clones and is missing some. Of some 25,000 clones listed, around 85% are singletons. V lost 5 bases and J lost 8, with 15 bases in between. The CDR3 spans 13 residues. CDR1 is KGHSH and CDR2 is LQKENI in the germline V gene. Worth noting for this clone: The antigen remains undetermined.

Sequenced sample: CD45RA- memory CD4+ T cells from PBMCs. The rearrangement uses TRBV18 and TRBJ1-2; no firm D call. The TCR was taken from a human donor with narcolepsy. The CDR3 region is CASSGQDVRGYTF. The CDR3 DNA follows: TGTGCCAGCTCAGGTCAAGATGTGAGGGGCTACACCTTC.